The 22 T cell receptor beta chains below all came from one sample that was sequenced in a study of blood T cell repertoires in COVID-19. Method: immunoSEQ multiplex PCR; TCRdb's copy keeps in-frame clones and lacks some. The sample records about 160,000 clones, around 81% being singletons. Sequenced sample: PBMCs or T cells enriched from blood (not recorded which). The receptors were gathered from a man aged 40-49 years who had recovered from COVID-19.

The chain combines TRBV11-3 with TRBJ2-5, with 7 bases fitting TRBD1. This CDR3 region has 13 residues. The ends lost 5 bases at V and 7 bases at J; junction bases unmatched: 7. Germline assignment: CDR1 SGHNT and CDR2 YENEEA. The CDR3 region is CASSQGQVGTQYF. The CDR3 region has the DNA TGTGCCAGCAGCCAAGGACAGGTGGGGACCCAGTACTTC.

The CDR3: CASSLETLPGDEQFF. CDR3 sequence (DNA): TGCGCCAGCAGCTTGGAGACATTACCAGGTGATGAGCAGTTCTTC. The chain is built from TRBV5-1 and TRBJ2-1; D gene uncertain. V was clipped by 0 bases and J by 8 bases, with 15 bases between them. The CDR3 extends over 15 amino acids. Germline CDR1 is SGHRS and CDR2 is YFSETQ.

V and J are TRBV11-2 and TRBJ2-3; 9 bases align to TRBD1. This CDR3 has 17 amino acids. The V gene end was trimmed by 4 bases and the J gene end by 3 bases; junction bases not matched to a gene: 11. The germline V gene encodes CDR1 SGHAT and CDR2 FQNNGV. CDR3 region: CASSSGQGPKPTDTQYF. The CDR3 nucleotides read TGTGCCAGCAGCTCCGGACAGGGGCCTAAGCCGACAGATACGCAGTATTTT. Supplemented by reference TRBV11-2 and TRBJ2-3, the full variable domain reads EAGVAQSPRYKIIEKRQSVAFWCNPISGHATLYWYQQILGQGPKLLIQFQNNGVVDDSQLPKDRFSAERLKGVDSTLKIQPAKLEDSAVYLCASSSGQGPKPTDTQYFGPGTRLTVL.

This clone has just a few counts. The gene calls are TRBV6-5 and TRBJ1-2, with TRBD1 identical over 7 bases. The CDR3 has 13 amino acids. V dropped 6 bases and J dropped 8; count of bases not matched to a gene: 9. CDR1 is MNHEY and CDR2 is SVGAGI in the germline V gene. The CDR3 nucleotides are TGTGCCAGCAGCGACGACAGGGCCGGCGGCTACACCTTC. This translates into CASSDDRAGGYTF.

This chain links TRBV7-8 with TRBJ1-2, with a tentative D call TRBD1 (6 bases). V was trimmed by 1 base and J by 6 bases, leaving 15 bases between them. The CDR3 consists of 15 residues. Germline loops: CDR1 SGHVS, CDR2 FQNEAQ. CDR3 protein: CASSLGRGGWDGYTF. CDR3 sequence (DNA): TGTGCCAGCAGCTTAGGAAGGGGGGGCTGGGATGGCTACACCTTC.

The rearrangement links TRBV13 to TRBJ2-1; D unresolved. Per germline, CDR1 PRHDT and CDR2 FYEKMQ (reference sequence). This CDR3 is built from 12 residues. V was trimmed by 4 bases and J by 7 bases, leaving 8 bases between them. DNA of the CDR3: TGTGCCAGCAGCTCCAGGTGGAATGAGCAGTTCTTC. This translates into CASSSRWNEQFF.

The genes are TRBV6-5 and TRBJ1-3; 10 nucleotides line up with TRBD1. Trimming took 2 bases from V and 3 from J; bases not matched to a gene: 1. The CDR3 covers 15 residues. Germline V gene data show CDR1 as MNHEY and CDR2 as SVGAGI. The CDR3 is CASSYGTGVGNTIYF. In DNA form, the CDR3 reads TGTGCCAGCAGTTACGGGACAGGGGTTGGAAACACCATATATTTT.

This chain links TRBV5-4 with TRBJ2-3; 11 bases match TRBD1. Per the germline V gene, CDR1 is SGHNT and CDR2 is YYREEE (reference sequence). V lost 5 bases, J lost 6 bases, and 5 bases stayed unmatched. The CDR3 covers 14 residues. The CDR3 loop reads CASRDRGRIDTQYF. CDR3 in DNA: TGTGCCAGCAGGGACAGGGGGCGAATCGATACGCAGTATTTT.

This clone was detected a few times. The J gene is TRBJ2-2, the V gene TRBV9; D is ambiguous. CDR3 length: 13 residues. V dropped 4 bases and J dropped 5 bases, with 9 bases sitting between them. The V gene's germline CDR1 is SGDLS and CDR2 YYNGEE. CDR3 sequence reads: CASSPRLTGELFF. CDR3 DNA: TGTGCCAGCAGCCCCCGACTGACCGGGGAGCTGTTTTTT.

This clone was seen a single time. The genes are TRBV6-5 and TRBJ2-7; 11 bases agree with TRBD2. The CDR3 is 13 amino acids. Germline-derived CDR1 and CDR2 are MNHEY and SVGAGI. After removal of 11 bases from V and 5 bases from J, the junction contained 8 bases not matched to a gene. The CDR3 DNA follows: TGTGCCTCCGTACCTAGCGGGGGGAACGAGCAGTACTTC. This translates into CASVPSGGNEQYF.

This chain uses TRBV15 with TRBJ1-1; TRBD1 agrees at 7 bases. Trimming cost V 11 bases and J 7 bases; bases outside gene matches: 13. Germline assignment: CDR1 LNHNV and CDR2 YYDKDF (reference sequence). This CDR3 has 13 residues. In DNA, the CDR3 is TGTGCCTCGGCCGGGACAGAGGATATTGAAGCTTTCTTT. This encodes CASAGTEDIEAFF. Using reference TRBV15 and TRBJ1-1 for the parts outside the CDR3, the full variable domain is DAMVIQNPRYQVTQFGKPVTLSCSQTLNHNVMYWYQQKSSQAPKLLFHYYDKDFNNEADTPDNFQSRRPNTSFCFLDIRSPGLGDTAMYLCASAGTEDIEAFFGQGTRLTVV.

This sequence joins TRBV5-5 and TRBJ2-1; perhaps TRBD2 as D (6 bases). CDR1 and CDR2 (germline): SGHKS, YYEKEE (reference sequence). Trimming took off 4 bases at V and 0 bases at J, with 11 bases between the two ends. The CDR3 loop spans 15 amino acids. The CDR3 bases are TGTGCCAGCAGCCCCCGGGGGAGCTCCTACAATGAGCAGTTCTTC. This sequence encodes CASSPRGSSYNEQFF.

The chain links TRBV10-2 to TRBJ2-7; D possibly corresponds to TRBD2 (6 bases). V was pared by 4 bases and J by 6 bases, with 13 bases between. The CDR3 has 13 amino acids. Germline CDR1 is WSHSY and CDR2 is SAAADI. This chain's CDR3 is CASSVAEVGEQYV. The CDR3 DNA sequence: TGCGCCAGCAGTGTAGCGGAGGTTGGCGAGCAGTACGTC.

V and J are TRBV3-1 (or the pseudogene TRBV3-2) and TRBJ2-1, with 12 positions matching TRBD2. CDR1 is LGHDT and CDR2 is YNNKEL in the germline V gene (reference sequence). CDR3 length: 15 residues. Trimming removed 4 bases from V and 3 bases from J; junction bases left unmatched: 1. In DNA, the CDR3 is TGTGCCAGCAGCCCGGGACTAGCGGGCTACAATGAGCAGTTCTTC. It encodes CASSPGLAGYNEQFF.

This clone was observed a few times. The chain is built from TRBV7-2 and TRBJ1-1; D possibly corresponds to TRBD1 (5 bases). This CDR3 has 15 residues. Germline CDR1 reads SGHTA; CDR2 reads FQGNSA. Between the trimmed V and J ends, which lost 3 bases and 0 bases, there was a span of 11 bases. The CDR3 reads CASSLGGTLNTEAFF. The CDR3 nucleotides read TGTGCCAGCAGCTTGGGGGGAACCTTGAACACTGAAGCTTTCTTT.

The chain links TRBV5-8 to TRBJ1-5, with TRBD1 as a possible D gene (6 bases). There are 15 residues in the CDR3. The germline V and J ends were trimmed by 2 bases and 4 bases, with 13 bases remaining between them. Germline V gene lookup returns CDR1 SGHTS and CDR2 YDEGEE. This CDR3 reads CASSLRTVANQPQHF. The CDR3 DNA is TGTGCCAGCAGCTTAAGGACAGTGGCGAATCAGCCCCAGCATTTT.

V is TRBV5-1 and J is TRBJ1-1, with 8 positions matching TRBD1. The V segment lost 7 bases and the J segment 1 base; nucleotides outside the gene matches: 3. Germline V gene data show CDR1 as SGHRS and CDR2 as YFSETQ. This CDR3 spans 13 amino acids. The CDR3, as DNA: TGCGCCAGCGGACAGGGATCGAACACTGAAGCTTTCTTT. Amino acid sequence: CASGQGSNTEAFF.

The chain uses TRBV9 and TRBJ2-1, with 12 nucleotides matching TRBD2. CDR1 and CDR2 (germline): SGDLS, YYNGEE. Trimming removed 2 bases from V and 0 bases from J; junction bases left unmatched: 9. The CDR3 is made up of 19 amino acids. The CDR3 protein is CASSVIASGGVISYNEQFF. The CDR3 DNA sequence: TGTGCCAGCAGCGTCATCGCTAGCGGGGGGGTTATCTCCTACAATGAGCAGTTCTTC.

V is TRBV2 and J is TRBJ1-1; 10 positions agree with TRBD1. Looked up from germline, CDR1 is SNHLY and CDR2 is FYNNEI. The CDR3 extends over 16 amino acids. Losses at the gene ends were 3 bases for V and 3 bases for J; bases not matched to a gene: 7. The CDR3 loop reads CASSERDRGIYTEAFF. The CDR3, as DNA: TGTGCCAGCAGTGAGAGGGACAGGGGAATATACACTGAAGCTTTCTTT.

The rearrangement uses TRBV2 and TRBJ1-2, with D possibly matching TRBD1 (5 bases). V lost 2 bases to trimming and J lost 8 bases, with 9 bases between them. This CDR3 spans 12 amino acids. In germline, CDR1 is SNHLY, CDR2 FYNNEI. CDR3 sequence reads: CASSEKGYGYTF. DNA for the CDR3: TGTGCCAGCAGTGAAAAGGGGTACGGCTACACCTTC.

J is TRBJ1-3 and V is TRBV30; D gene unclear. V was shortened by 4 bases and J by 4 bases, with 20 bases between the two germline ends. The CDR3 is made up of 16 amino acids. The germline gives CDR1 GTSNPN, CDR2 SVGIG (reference sequence). CDR3 DNA: TGTGCCTGGATTGTTCGGGAGGATTCGGGAGGAAACACCATATATTTT. It is translated as CAWIVREDSGGNTIYF.

This rearrangement joins TRBV5-1 to TRBJ2-5; 7 bases agree with TRBD1. The V gene's germline CDR1 is SGHRS and CDR2 YFSETQ. Trimming removed 4 bases from V and 1 base from J; junction bases left unmatched: 4. The CDR3 length is 14 residues. The CDR3 nucleotides are TGCGCCAGCAGCGACACAGGGGTCCAAGAGACCCAGTACTTC. This encodes CASSDTGVQETQYF.